The entry below describes one TCR beta chain. The data stem from a study of CD8 T cells in Susac syndrome. Trimming removed 2 bases at V and 5 bases at J, with 13 bases between. Per the germline V gene, CDR1 is SEHNR and CDR2 is FQNEAQ (reference sequence). The CDR3 runs 15 residues. RNA in amounts of roughly 0.5 to 1 ug was reverse transcribed with random hexamers. MiXCR was run by TCRdb on the immunoSEQ multiplex PCR reads, yielding one entry per CDR3 protein. Here the sample spans more than 75,000 distinct CDR3 sequences, roughly 94% being singletons. This sequence was found in a human donor in good health. Sequences were obtained from CD8+ T cells from PBMCs. The rearrangement links TRBV7-9 to TRBJ2-1; a weak D match, TRBD2 (6 bases). The CDR3 sequence is CASSLISAGNNEQFF. The CDR3 DNA is TGTGCCAGCAGCTTAATATCGGCGGGAAACAATGAGCAGTTCTTC.